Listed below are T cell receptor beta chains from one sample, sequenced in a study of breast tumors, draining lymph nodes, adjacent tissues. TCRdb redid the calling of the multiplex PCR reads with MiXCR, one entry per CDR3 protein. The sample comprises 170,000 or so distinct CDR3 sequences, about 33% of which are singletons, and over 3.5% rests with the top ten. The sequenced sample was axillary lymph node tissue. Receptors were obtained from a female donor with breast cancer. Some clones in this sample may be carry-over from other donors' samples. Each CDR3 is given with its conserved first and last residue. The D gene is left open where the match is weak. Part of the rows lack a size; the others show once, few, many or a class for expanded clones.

CDR3: CASSPTGAGVYF
DNA: TGTGCCAGTAGTCCGACAGGGGCTGGGGTGTACTTC
J: TRBJ2-5
D: TRBD1
size: many
V: TRBV19

CDR3: CSASEGHLNSPLHF
DNA: TGCAGTGCTAGTGAGGGGCACCTGAATTCACCCCTCCACTTT
J: TRBJ1-6
D: -
size: -
V: TRBV20-1

CDR3: CASSSGLAGSNTGELFF
DNA: TGTGCCAGCAGCTCGGGACTAGCGGGAAGTAACACCGGGGAGCTGTTTTTT
J: TRBJ2-2
D: TRBD2
size: many
V: TRBV7-6

CDR3: CATPEEVLYGYTF
DNA: TGTGCGACCCCCGAAGAGGTTCTCTATGGCTACACCTTC
J: TRBJ1-2
D: -
size: many
V: TRBV24-1

CDR3: CASSHGTGGNSPLHF
DNA: TGTGCCAGCAGCCACGGGACAGGGGGTAATTCACCCCTCCACTTT
J: TRBJ1-6
D: TRBD1
size: many
V: TRBV3-1

CDR3: CASSQDEKLFF
DNA: TGCGCCAGCAGCCAGGATGAAAAACTGTTTTTT
J: TRBJ1-4
D: -
size: many
V: TRBV4-1

CDR3: CASSEARGSGVLDTQYF
DNA: TGTGCCAGCAGTGAGGCCCGGGGTAGCGGGGTATTAGATACGCAGTATTTT
J: TRBJ2-3
D: TRBD2
size: many
V: TRBV25-1

CDR3: CASSQEPATNYGYTF
DNA: TGCGCCAGCAGCCAAGAGCCGGCCACTAACTATGGCTACACCTTC
J: TRBJ1-2
D: -
size: many
V: TRBV4-1

CDR3: CASSYGAGAPIKEQFF
DNA: TGTGCCAGCAGTTACGGGGCGGGAGCGCCTATAAAGGAGCAGTTCTTC
J: TRBJ2-1
D: TRBD2
size: -
V: TRBV6-5

CDR3: CASSGLAYEQSF
DNA: TGTGCCAGCAGCGGACTAGCTTATGAGCAGTCCTTC
J: TRBJ2-1
D: TRBD2
size: few
V: TRBV12-3/TRBV12-4

CDR3: CANSDARTGRNEQLF
DNA: TGTGCCAACAGCGACGCTCGGACAGGGCGCAATGAGCAGCTCTTC
J: TRBJ2-1
D: TRBD1
size: -
V: TRBV7-2

CDR3: CASSENMWNNEQFF
DNA: TGTGCCAGCAGTGAAAATATGTGGAACAATGAGCAGTTCTTC
J: TRBJ2-1
D: -
size: many
V: TRBV2

CDR3: CASSHGAGASNEQFF
DNA: TGTGCCAGCAGTCACGGGGCGGGGGCGAGTAATGAGCAGTTCTTC
J: TRBJ2-1
D: -
size: -
V: TRBV6-6

CDR3: CASTPSRGPGNEQFF
DNA: TGTGCCAGCACCCCCTCGCGAGGCCCCGGCAATGAGCAGTTCTTC
J: TRBJ2-1
D: -
size: -
V: TRBV12-3/TRBV12-4

CDR3: CASSSSRGFGTDTQYF
DNA: TGTGCCAGCAGCTCCTCCAGGGGGTTTGGCACAGATACGCAGTATTTT
J: TRBJ2-3
D: TRBD1
size: many
V: TRBV7-9

CDR3: CATSRDFPGPSYNEQFF
DNA: TGTGCCACCAGCAGAGATTTTCCGGGGCCCTCGTACAATGAGCAGTTCTTC
J: TRBJ2-1
D: -
size: once
V: TRBV15

CDR3: CSVARTGNTEAFF
DNA: TGCAGCGTTGCCCGGACCGGGAACACTGAAGCTTTCTTT
J: TRBJ1-1
D: -
size: few
V: TRBV29-1

CDR3: CSARGLAEPQETQYF
DNA: TGCAGTGCTAGAGGTCTAGCGGAACCCCAAGAGACCCAGTACTTC
J: TRBJ2-5
D: TRBD2
size: many
V: TRBV20-1

CDR3: CASDRTGLGGNTIYF
DNA: TGTGCCAGCGACCGGACAGGACTCGGAGGAAACACCATATATTTT
J: TRBJ1-3
D: TRBD1
size: many
V: TRBV4-2

CDR3: CASSEASYLEQYF
DNA: TGTGCCAGCAGTGAAGCGTCGTATTTAGAGCAGTACTTC
J: TRBJ2-7
D: -
size: -
V: TRBV6-1

CDR3: CASSHGDSYEQYF
DNA: TGTGCCAGCAGTCACGGAGACTCCTACGAGCAGTACTTC
J: TRBJ2-7
D: -
size: few
V: TRBV6-5

CDR3: CSVYAGELFF
DNA: TGCAGCGTTTACGCCGGGGAGCTGTTTTTT
J: TRBJ2-2
D: -
size: many
V: TRBV29-1

CDR3: CASSPWAYGDRTDTQYF
DNA: TGTGCCAGCAGCCCCTGGGCCTACGGGGACCGCACAGATACGCAGTATTTT
J: TRBJ2-3
D: -
size: -
V: TRBV7-9

CDR3: CASSSNYGYGELFF
DNA: TGTGCCAGCAGCTCAAACTACGGATACGGGGAGCTGTTTTTT
J: TRBJ2-2
D: -
size: -
V: TRBV9

CDR3: CASSVGRRNEKLFF
DNA: TGTGCCAGCAGCGTAGGCAGGAGGAATGAAAAACTGTTTTTT
J: TRBJ1-4
D: -
size: many
V: TRBV9

CDR3: CASSPRLAGYYEQYF
DNA: TGTGCCAGCAGCCCTAGACTAGCGGGCTACTACGAGCAGTACTTC
J: TRBJ2-7
D: TRBD2
size: -
V: TRBV7-2

CDR3: CASSRSGQGNNEKLFF
DNA: TGTGCCAGCAGCCGATCGGGACAGGGTAATAATGAAAAACTGTTTTTT
J: TRBJ1-4
D: TRBD1
size: -
V: TRBV11-2

CDR3: CASSPQLGPIVYGYTF
DNA: TGTGCCAGCAGCCCCCAACTGGGACCCATCGTCTATGGCTACACCTTC
J: TRBJ1-2
D: -
size: many
V: TRBV5-6

CDR3: CATSTNNEQFF
DNA: TGTGCCACCAGTACTAATAATGAGCAGTTCTTC
J: TRBJ2-1
D: -
size: -
V: TRBV24-1

CDR3: CASSHRASGGQETQYF
DNA: TGTGCCAGCAGTCACCGAGCTAGCGGGGGGCAAGAGACCCAGTACTTC
J: TRBJ2-5
D: TRBD2
size: few
V: TRBV6-6

CDR3: CSARATGPDKRQYF
DNA: TGCAGTGCTAGGGCCACGGGGCCTGACAAGCGGCAGTACTTC
J: TRBJ2-7
D: -
size: many
V: TRBV20-1

CDR3: CASSPRDISLWWSYEQYF
DNA: TGTGCCAGCAGCCCCCGGGACATATCGCTCTGGTGGTCCTACGAGCAGTACTTC
J: TRBJ2-7
D: -
size: many
V: TRBV7-9

CDR3: CASSIGDRGLCGYTF
DNA: TGTGCCAGTAGTATAGGTGACAGGGGGTTGTGTGGCTACACCTTC
J: TRBJ1-2
D: TRBD1
size: many
V: TRBV19

CDR3: CASSPTGVSDTQYF
DNA: TGTGCCAGCAGCCCGACAGGGGTCTCGGATACGCAGTATTTT
J: TRBJ2-3
D: TRBD1
size: many
V: TRBV6-6

CDR3: CASSFPGQLNEKLFF
DNA: TGTGCCAGCAGTTTCCCGGGACAGCTTAATGAAAAACTGTTTTTT
J: TRBJ1-4
D: TRBD1
size: many
V: TRBV7-9

CDR3: CASSIGARGLLSYNSPLHF
DNA: TGTGCCAGTAGTATAGGGGCCAGGGGGCTCCTCTCCTATAATTCACCCCTCCACTTT
J: TRBJ1-6
D: TRBD1
size: -
V: TRBV19

CDR3: CASSIRSQEKLFF
DNA: TGTGCCAGTAGTATCAGGTCGCAAGAAAAACTGTTTTTT
J: TRBJ1-4
D: -
size: -
V: TRBV19

CDR3: CASSAASGLAGGRQYF
DNA: TGTGCCAGCAGTGCCGCCTCGGGACTAGCGGGGGGTAGGCAGTACTTC
J: TRBJ2-7
D: TRBD2
size: many
V: TRBV2

CDR3: CASSPPTSGRAGETQYF
DNA: TGTGCCAGCAGCCCCCCGACTAGCGGGAGGGCCGGGGAGACCCAGTACTTC
J: TRBJ2-5
D: TRBD2
size: few
V: TRBV7-9

CDR3: CASSVGGVRRNEKLFF
DNA: TGTGCCAGCAGCGTAGGGGGAGTTCGGAGAAATGAAAAACTGTTTTTT
J: TRBJ1-4
D: -
size: many
V: TRBV9

CDR3: CASSLAGTRVYSGPNVLTF
DNA: TGTGCCAGCAGCTTAGCTGGCACCAGGGTTTACTCTGGGCCCAACGTCCTGACTTTC
J: TRBJ2-6
D: -
size: many
V: TRBV7-2

CDR3: CASTGGTSGTHEQYF
DNA: TGTGCCAGCACCGGGGGGACTAGCGGGACCCACGAGCAGTACTTC
J: TRBJ2-7
D: TRBD2
size: few
V: TRBV28

CDR3: CASSPLAGGYTDTQYF
DNA: TGTGCCAGCAGTCCCCTAGCGGGGGGTTACACAGATACGCAGTATTTT
J: TRBJ2-3
D: TRBD2
size: few
V: TRBV6-5

CDR3: CASSPYLGAEAFF
DNA: TGTGCCAGCAGCCCCTATCTGGGGGCCGAAGCTTTCTTT
J: TRBJ1-1
D: -
size: -
V: TRBV7-9

CDR3: CSAGQQETQYF
DNA: TGCAGCGCAGGGCAACAAGAGACCCAGTACTTC
J: TRBJ2-5
D: -
size: many
V: TRBV29-1